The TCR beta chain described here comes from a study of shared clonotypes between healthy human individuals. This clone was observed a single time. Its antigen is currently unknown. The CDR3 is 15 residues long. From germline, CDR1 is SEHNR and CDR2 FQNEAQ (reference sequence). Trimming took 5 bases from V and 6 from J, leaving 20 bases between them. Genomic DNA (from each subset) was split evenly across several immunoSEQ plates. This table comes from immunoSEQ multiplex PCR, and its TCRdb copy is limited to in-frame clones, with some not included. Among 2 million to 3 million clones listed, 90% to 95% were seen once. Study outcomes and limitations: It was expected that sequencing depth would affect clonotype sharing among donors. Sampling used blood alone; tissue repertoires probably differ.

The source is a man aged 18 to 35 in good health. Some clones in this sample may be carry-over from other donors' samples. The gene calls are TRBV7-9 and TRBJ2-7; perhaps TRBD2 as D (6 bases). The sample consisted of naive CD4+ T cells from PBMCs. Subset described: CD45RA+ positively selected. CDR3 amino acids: CASSPYSRTISEQYF. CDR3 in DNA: TGTGCCAGCAGCCCATATTCGCGGACTATCTCCGAGCAGTACTTC.